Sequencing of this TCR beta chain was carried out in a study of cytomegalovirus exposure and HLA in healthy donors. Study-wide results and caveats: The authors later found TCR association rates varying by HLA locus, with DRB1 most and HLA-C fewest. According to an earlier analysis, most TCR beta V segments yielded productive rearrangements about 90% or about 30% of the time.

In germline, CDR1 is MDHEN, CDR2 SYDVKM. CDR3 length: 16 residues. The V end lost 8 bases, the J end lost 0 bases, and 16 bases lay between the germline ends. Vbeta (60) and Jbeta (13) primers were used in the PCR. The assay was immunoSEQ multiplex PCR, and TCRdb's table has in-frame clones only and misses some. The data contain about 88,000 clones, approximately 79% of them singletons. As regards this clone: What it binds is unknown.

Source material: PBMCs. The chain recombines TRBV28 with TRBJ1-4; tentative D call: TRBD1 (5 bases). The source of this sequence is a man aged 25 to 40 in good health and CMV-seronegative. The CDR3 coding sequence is TGTGCCAGCTCTGGCCTGGGAGGGGCAACTAATGAAAAACTGTTTTTT. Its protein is CASSGLGGATNEKLFF.